This TCR beta chain was retrieved from a study of T-cell memory formation after mild COVID-19. Trimming stripped 5 bases from V and 3 bases from J, with 11 bases between. This CDR3 spans 12 amino acids. Germline V lookup: CDR1 DFQATT, CDR2 SNEGSKA (reference sequence). Constant-segment primers were used for 5'RACE, and the resulting TCR alpha and TCR beta cDNA libraries carried sample barcodes and UMIs. TCRdb recomputed calls from the 5' RACE reads with MiXCR, one row per CDR3 protein. The table lists 80,000 to 95,000 distinct CDR3 sequences, around 27% of them singletons. To note about this clonotype: The antigen remains unidentified.

Notes on the study in general: Clones contracting across day 15 to 85 had a balanced CD4/CD8 profile; later expanding clones leaned CD4+.

This receptor was taken from a man aged 18 to 30 who had mild COVID-19 (a few samples of this study predate the infection). Cell type and time point are not known. The source material was PBMCs or a T cell subset sorted from them (not recorded which). V and J are TRBV20-1 and TRBJ2-7; D ambiguous. Here the CDR3 DNA reads TGCAGTGCTTCCGACCTGGGCTACGAGCAGTACTTC. Translated: CSASDLGYEQYF.